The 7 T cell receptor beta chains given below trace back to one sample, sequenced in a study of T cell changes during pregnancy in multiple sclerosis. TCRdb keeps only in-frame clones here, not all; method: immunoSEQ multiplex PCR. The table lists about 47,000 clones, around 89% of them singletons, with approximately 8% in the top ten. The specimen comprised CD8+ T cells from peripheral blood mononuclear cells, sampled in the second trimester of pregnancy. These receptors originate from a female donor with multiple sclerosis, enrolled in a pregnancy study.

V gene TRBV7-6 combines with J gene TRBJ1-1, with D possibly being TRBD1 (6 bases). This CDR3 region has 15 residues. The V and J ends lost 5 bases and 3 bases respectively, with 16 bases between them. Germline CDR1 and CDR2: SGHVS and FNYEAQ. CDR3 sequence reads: CASSPKGDGYTEAFF. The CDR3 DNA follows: TGTGCCAGCAGCCCCAAGGGGGATGGGTACACTGAAGCTTTCTTT.

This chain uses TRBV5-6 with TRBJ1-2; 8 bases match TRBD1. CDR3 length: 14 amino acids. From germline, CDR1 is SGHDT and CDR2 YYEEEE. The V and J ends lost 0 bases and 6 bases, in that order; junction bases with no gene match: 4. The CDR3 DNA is TGTGCCAGCAGCTTGGGCCAGGGGGCACATGGCTACACCTTC. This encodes CASSLGQGAHGYTF.

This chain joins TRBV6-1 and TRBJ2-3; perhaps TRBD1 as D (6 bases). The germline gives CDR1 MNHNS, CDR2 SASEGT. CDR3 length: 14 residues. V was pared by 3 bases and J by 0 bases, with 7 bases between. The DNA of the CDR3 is TGTGCCAGCAGTGAGGGGGCTAGCACAGATACGCAGTATTTT. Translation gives CASSEGASTDTQYF.

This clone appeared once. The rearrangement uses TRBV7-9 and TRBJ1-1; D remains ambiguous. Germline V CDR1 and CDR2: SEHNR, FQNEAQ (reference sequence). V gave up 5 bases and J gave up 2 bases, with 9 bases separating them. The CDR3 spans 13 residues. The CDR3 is CASSQLANTEAFF. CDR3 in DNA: TGTGCCAGCAGCCAATTGGCTAACACTGAAGCTTTCTTT.

In DNA, the CDR3 is TGTGCCAGCAGCCTCCGGGACAGACCTAACTATGGCTACACCTTC. It specifies CASSLRDRPNYGYTF. The chain links TRBV13 to TRBJ1-2; 7 bases map to TRBD1. The V gene end was trimmed by 5 bases and the J gene end by 0 bases; junction bases not matched to a gene: 6. CDR3 length equals 15 residues. CDR1 is PRHDT and CDR2 is FYEKMQ in the germline V gene (reference sequence).

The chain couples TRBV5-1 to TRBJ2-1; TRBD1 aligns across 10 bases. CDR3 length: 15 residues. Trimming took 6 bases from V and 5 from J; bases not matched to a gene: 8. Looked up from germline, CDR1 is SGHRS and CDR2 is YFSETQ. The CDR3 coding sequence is TGCGCCAGCACCAACCGGGACAGGGGAGACAATGAGCAGTTCTTC. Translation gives CASTNRDRGDNEQFF.

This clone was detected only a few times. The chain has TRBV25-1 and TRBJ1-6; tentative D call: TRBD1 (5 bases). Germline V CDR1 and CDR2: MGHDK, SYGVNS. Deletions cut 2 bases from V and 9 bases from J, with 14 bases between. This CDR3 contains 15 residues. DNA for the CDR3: TGTGCCAGCAGTGAAGGGGGGGAGGGGCGTTCACCCCTCCACTTT. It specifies CASSEGGEGRSPLHF.